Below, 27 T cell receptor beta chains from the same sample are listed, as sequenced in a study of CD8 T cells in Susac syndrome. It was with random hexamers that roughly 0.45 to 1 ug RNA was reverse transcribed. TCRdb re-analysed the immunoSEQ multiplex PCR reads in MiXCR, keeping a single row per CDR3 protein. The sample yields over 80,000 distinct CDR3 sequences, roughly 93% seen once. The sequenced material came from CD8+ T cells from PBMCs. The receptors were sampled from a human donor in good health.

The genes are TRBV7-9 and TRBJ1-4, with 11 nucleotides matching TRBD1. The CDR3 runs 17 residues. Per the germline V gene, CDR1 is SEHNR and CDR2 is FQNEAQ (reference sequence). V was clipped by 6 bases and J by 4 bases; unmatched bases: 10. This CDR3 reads CASSTGQGAYGNEKLFF. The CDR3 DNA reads TGTGCCAGCAGTACCGGACAGGGGGCTTATGGTAATGAAAAACTGTTTTTT.

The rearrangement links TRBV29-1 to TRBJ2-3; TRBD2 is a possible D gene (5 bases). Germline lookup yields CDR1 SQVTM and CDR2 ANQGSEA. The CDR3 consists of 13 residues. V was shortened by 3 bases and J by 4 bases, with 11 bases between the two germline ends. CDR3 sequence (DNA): TGCAGCGTTGACGGGAAAGGAGCAGATACGCAGTATTTT. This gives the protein CSVDGKGADTQYF.

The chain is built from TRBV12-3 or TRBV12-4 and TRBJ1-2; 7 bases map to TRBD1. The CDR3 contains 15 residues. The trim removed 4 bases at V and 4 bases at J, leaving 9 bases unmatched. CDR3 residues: CASSWGTVPSYGYTF. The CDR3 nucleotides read TGTGCCAGCAGTTGGGGGACAGTTCCGAGCTATGGCTACACCTTC.

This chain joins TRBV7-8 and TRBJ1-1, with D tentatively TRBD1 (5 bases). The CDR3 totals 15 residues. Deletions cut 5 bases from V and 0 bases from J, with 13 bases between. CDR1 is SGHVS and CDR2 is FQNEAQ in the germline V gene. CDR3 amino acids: CASSTGHTMNTEAFF. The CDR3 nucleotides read TGTGCCAGCAGCACCGGACACACCATGAACACTGAAGCTTTCTTT.

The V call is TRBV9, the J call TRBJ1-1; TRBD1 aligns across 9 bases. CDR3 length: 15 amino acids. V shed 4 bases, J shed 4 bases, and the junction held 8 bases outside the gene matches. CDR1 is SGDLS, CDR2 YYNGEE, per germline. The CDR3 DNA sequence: TGTGCCAGCAGCCCAGCCGGGACAGGGCTCACTGAAGCTTTCTTT. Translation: CASSPAGTGLTEAFF.

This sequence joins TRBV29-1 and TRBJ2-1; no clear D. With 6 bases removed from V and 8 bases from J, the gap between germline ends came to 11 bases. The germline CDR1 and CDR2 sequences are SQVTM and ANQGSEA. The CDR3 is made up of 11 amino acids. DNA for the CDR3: TGCAGCGTGCCCGGTGCGTATGAGCAGTTCTTC. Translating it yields CSVPGAYEQFF.

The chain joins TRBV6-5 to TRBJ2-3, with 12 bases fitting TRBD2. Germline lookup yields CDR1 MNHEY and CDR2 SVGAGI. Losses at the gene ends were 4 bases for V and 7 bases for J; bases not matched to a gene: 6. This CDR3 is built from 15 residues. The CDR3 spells CASSWTSGDGNTQYF. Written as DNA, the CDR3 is TGTGCCAGCAGTTGGACTAGCGGGGATGGGAATACGCAGTATTTT.

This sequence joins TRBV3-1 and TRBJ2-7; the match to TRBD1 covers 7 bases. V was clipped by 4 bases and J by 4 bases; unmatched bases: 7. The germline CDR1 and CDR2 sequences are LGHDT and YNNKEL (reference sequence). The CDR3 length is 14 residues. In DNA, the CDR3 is TGTGCCAGCAGCCTCGGGGACAGTGAGTACGAGCAGTACTTC. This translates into CASSLGDSEYEQYF.

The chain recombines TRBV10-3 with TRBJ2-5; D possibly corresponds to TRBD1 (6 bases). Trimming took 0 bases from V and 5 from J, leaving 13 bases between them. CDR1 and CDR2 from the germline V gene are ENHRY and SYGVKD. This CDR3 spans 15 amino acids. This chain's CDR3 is CAISESGAARETQYF. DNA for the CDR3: TGTGCCATCAGTGAGTCGGGGGCCGCAAGGGAGACCCAGTACTTC.

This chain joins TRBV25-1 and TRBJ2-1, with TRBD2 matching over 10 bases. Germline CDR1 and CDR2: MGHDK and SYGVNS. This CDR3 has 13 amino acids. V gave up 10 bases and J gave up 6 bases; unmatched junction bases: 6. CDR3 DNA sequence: TGTGCCACTACTAGCGGGGCGAGCAATGAGCAGTTCTTC. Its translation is CATTSGASNEQFF. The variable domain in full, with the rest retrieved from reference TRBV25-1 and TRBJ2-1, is EADIYQTPRYLVIGTGKKITLECSQTMGHDKMYWYQQDPGMELHLIHYSYGVNSTEKGDLSSESTVSRIRTEHFPLTLESARPSHTSQYLCATTSGASNEQFFGPGTRLTVL.

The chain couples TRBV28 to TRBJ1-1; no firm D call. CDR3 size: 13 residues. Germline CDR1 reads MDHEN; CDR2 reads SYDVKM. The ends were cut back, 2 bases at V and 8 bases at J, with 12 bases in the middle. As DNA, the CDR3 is TGTGCCAGCAGTTTAATCAATAATAGGGAAGCTTTCTTT. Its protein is CASSLINNREAFF.

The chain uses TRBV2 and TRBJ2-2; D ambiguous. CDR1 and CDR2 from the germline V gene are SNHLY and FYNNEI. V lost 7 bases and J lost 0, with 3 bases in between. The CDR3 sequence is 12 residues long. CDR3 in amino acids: CASTANTGELFF. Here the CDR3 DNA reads TGTGCCAGCACTGCGAACACCGGGGAGCTGTTTTTT.

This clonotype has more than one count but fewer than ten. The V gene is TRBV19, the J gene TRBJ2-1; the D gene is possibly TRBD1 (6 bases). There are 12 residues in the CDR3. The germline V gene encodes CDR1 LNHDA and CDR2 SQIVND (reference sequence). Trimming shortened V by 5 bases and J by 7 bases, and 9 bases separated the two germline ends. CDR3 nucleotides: TGTGCCAGTAGTCCAGGGGAAAATGAGCAGTTCTTC. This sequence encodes CASSPGENEQFF. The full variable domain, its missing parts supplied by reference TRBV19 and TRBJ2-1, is DGGITQSPKYLFRKEGQNVTLSCEQNLNHDAMYWYRQDPGQGLRLIYYSQIVNDFQKGDIAEGYSVSREKKESFPLTVTSAQKNPTAFYLCASSPGENEQFFGPGTRLTVL.

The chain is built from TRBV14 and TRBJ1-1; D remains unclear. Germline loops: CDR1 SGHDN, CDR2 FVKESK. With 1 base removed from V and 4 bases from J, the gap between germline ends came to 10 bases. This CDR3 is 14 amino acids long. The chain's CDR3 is CASSQATWGTEAFF. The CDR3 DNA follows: TGTGCCAGCAGCCAAGCTACTTGGGGCACTGAAGCTTTCTTT.

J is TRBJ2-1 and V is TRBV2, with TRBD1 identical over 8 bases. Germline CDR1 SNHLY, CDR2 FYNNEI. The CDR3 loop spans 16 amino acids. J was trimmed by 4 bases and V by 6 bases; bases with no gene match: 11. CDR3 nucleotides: TGTGCCAGCAGCCTCCCCCGGACAGGGCCTTACAATGAGCAGTTCTTC. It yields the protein CASSLPRTGPYNEQFF.

The CDR3 DNA is TGCAGCGTTGTAGGGACAGGGCGCTCCTACGAGCAGTACTTC. This sequence encodes CSVVGTGRSYEQYF. V and J are TRBV29-1 and TRBJ2-7; 9 nucleotides align to TRBD1. The CDR3 runs 14 residues. The germline V gene has CDR1 SQVTM and CDR2 ANQGSEA. The V and J ends lost 4 bases and 0 bases, in that order; junction bases with no gene match: 4.

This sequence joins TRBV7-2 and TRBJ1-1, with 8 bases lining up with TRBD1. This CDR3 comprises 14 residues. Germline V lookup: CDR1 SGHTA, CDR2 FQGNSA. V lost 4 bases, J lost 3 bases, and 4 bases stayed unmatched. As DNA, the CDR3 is TGTGCCAGCAGCTCAGGGGGCTGGGACACTGAAGCTTTCTTT. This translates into CASSSGGWDTEAFF.

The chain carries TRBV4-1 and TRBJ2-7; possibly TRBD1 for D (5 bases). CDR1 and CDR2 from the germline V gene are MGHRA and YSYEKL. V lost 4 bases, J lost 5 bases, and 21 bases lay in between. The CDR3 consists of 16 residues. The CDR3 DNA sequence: TGCGCCAGCAGCCGCCTCAAGGGCCAGGGAATCCACGAGCAGTACTTC. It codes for CASSRLKGQGIHEQYF.

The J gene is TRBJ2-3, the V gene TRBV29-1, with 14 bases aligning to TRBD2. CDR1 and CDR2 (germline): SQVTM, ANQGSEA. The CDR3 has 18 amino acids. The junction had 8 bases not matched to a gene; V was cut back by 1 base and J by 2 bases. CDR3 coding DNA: TGCAGCGTTGAAGGACTAGCGGGGGGGCATGACATCACAGATACGCAGTATTTT. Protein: CSVEGLAGGHDITDTQYF.

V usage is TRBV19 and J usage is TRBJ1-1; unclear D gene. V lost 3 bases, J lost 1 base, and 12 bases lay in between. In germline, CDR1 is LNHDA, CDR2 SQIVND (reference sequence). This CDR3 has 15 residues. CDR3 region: CASSILGGKNTEAFF. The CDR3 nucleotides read TGTGCCAGTAGTATCCTGGGCGGTAAGAACACTGAAGCTTTCTTT.

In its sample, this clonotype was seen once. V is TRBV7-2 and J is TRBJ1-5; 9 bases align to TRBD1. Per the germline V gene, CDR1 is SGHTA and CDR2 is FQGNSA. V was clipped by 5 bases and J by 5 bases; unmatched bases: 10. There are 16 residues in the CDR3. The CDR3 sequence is CASSPSGTGGHQPQHF. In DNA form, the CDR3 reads TGTGCCAGCAGCCCTTCTGGAACAGGGGGCCATCAGCCCCAGCATTTT.

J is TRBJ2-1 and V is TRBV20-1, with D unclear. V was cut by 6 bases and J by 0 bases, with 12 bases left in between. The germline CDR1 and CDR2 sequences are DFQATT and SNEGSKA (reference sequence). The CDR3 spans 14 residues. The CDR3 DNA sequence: TGCAGTGCCTTCCTCATGAGCTCCTACAATGAGCAGTTCTTC. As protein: CSAFLMSSYNEQFF.

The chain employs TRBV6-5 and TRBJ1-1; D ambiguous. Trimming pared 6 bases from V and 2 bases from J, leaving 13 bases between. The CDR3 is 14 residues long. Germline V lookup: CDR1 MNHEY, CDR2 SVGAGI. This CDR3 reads CASSGSVGNTEAFF. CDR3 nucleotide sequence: TGTGCCAGCAGCGGGTCAGTTGGTAACACTGAAGCTTTCTTT.

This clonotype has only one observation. The CDR3 DNA is TGTGCCAGCAGCGTAGAGGGAGGGTCGGTGCGTGAGCAGTTCTTC. Its protein product is CASSVEGGSVREQFF. The rearrangement links TRBV9 to TRBJ2-1, with 7 bases aligning to TRBD2. Germline V CDR1 and CDR2: SGDLS, YYNGEE. There are 15 residues in the CDR3. The ends lost 0 bases at V and 9 bases at J; junction bases unmatched: 9.

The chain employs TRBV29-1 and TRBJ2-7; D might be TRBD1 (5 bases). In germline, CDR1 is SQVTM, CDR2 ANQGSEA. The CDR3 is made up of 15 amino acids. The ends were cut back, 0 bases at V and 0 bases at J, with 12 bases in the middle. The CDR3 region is CSVEDPTVSSYEQYF. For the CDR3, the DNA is TGCAGCGTTGAAGATCCGACAGTGAGCTCCTACGAGCAGTACTTC.

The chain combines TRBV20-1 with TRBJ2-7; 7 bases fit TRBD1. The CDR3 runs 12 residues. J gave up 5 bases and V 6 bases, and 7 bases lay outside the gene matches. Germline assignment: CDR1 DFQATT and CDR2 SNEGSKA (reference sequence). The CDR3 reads CSAPGGHNEQYF. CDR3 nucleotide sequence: TGCAGTGCCCCAGGGGGACATAACGAGCAGTACTTC.

The CDR3 sequence is CASRPGTNTEAFF. In nucleotides, the CDR3 is TGTGCCAGCAGGCCGGGGACGAACACTGAAGCTTTCTTT. This chain uses TRBV9 with TRBJ1-1; possible D gene TRBD1, 5 bases. Trimming cost V 5 bases and J 1 base, with 9 bases left between them. The CDR3 is made up of 13 amino acids. Germline V gives CDR1 SGDLS, CDR2 YYNGEE.